This T cell receptor (beta chain) was obtained from a study of T cells in Graves' hyperthyroidism and ophthalmopathy. Across the study: The initial diagnosis was the point when peripheral blood was collected, ahead of any treatment. General study results and limits: From stable hyperthyroidism, ophthalmopathy was separated by a 13 V-J model.

The CDR3 regions of TCR beta were amplified from RNA transcripts. The primer set for the first-round RT-PCR of the TCR CDR3 was HTBI. TCRdb redid the calling of the multiplex PCR reads with MiXCR, one entry per CDR3 protein. This table has about 350,000 distinct CDR3 sequences, around 13% appearing once. Trimming stripped 4 bases from V and 3 bases from J, with 19 bases between. This CDR3 has 15 amino acids. CDR1 DFQATT and CDR2 SNEGSKA come from the germline V gene (reference sequence). This sample holds PBMCs from roughly 10 ml fresh peripheral blood. To note about this clonotype: The target antigen is unknown.

This sequence originates from a woman aged 40 to 55 with Graves' ophthalmopathy. The sample taken for sequencing was blood. V gene TRBV20-1 combines with J gene TRBJ2-7, with D perhaps matching TRBD2 (6 bases). As DNA, the CDR3 is TGCAGTGCTAACCGGGGGTTGGCAGAAGACTACGAGCAGTACTTC. This sequence encodes CSANRGLAEDYEQYF.